The clone carrying this T cell receptor (beta chain) was recorded many times. The data derive from a study of T cells in Graves' hyperthyroidism and ophthalmopathy. It was RNA transcripts that yielded the amplified TCR beta CDR3 regions. Primed by the HTBI set, a first-round RT-PCR was run on the TCR CDR3. One entry per CDR3 protein results from TCRdb running MiXCR on the multiplex PCR reads. The repertoire holds more than 350,000 distinct CDR3 sequences, with roughly 15% as singletons. The CDR3 totals 15 residues. V gave up 0 bases and J gave up 2 bases; unmatched junction bases: 1. CDR1 and CDR2 from the germline V gene are SGHRS and YFSETQ.

This TCR came from a woman aged 55-75 years with Graves' ophthalmopathy. The sequenced sample was blood. The rearrangement links TRBV5-1 to TRBJ2-1; 8 bases are a match to TRBD2. This chain's CDR3 is CASSLDSGTYNEQFF. CDR3 DNA: TGCGCCAGCAGCTTGGATAGCGGGACCTACAATGAGCAGTTCTTC.